The clone carrying this TCR beta chain was detected only a few times. No antigen is known for it. The entry originates in a study of graft-versus-host responses after intestinal transplantation. Germline assignment: CDR1 SGHRS and CDR2 YFSETQ. The CDR3 is 12 residues long. The germline V and J ends were trimmed by 3 bases and 12 bases, with 14 bases remaining between them. Some clones are missing from TCRdb's copy, which holds only in-frame ones; the method was immunoSEQ multiplex PCR. This table holds tens of thousands of clones, 89% found once. This clonotype originated in a human donor who was the organ donor for an intestinal transplant. This chain uses TRBV5-1 with TRBJ2-3, with D possibly TRBD1 on 7 matching bases. The input for sequencing was unstimulated CD4+ T cells sorted from spleen or lymph node cells, taken before transplant. The CDR3 sequence is CASSSETGTQYF. The DNA for the CDR3 is TGCGCCAGCAGCTCTGAGACAGGGACTCAGTATTTT.